This TCR beta chain stems from a study of PD-L1 blockade in urothelial cancer. CDR1 and CDR2 from the germline V gene are SGHNT and YENEEA. The CDR3 runs to 13 residues. V shed 0 bases and J shed 8 bases, with 7 bases lying between them. Profiling relied on immunoSEQ multiplex PCR, and the TCRdb table lists in-frame clones only, not all of them. The repertoire includes roughly 21,000 clones, 90% of them detected once, and 16% sits in the top ten. This sequence originates from a woman in her sixties with urothelial cancer. The genes are TRBV11-3 and TRBJ2-2; perhaps TRBD2 as D (5 bases). The sequenced sample was PBMCs, obtained around atezolizumab (anti-PD-L1) treatment. CDR3 coding DNA: TGTGCCAGCAGCTTAGAAGGAGGAGGGGAGCTGTTTTTT. It codes for CASSLEGGGELFF.